The 11 T cell receptor beta chains below come from one sample, sequenced in a study of shared T cell receptors in the human thymus. Produced via immunoSEQ multiplex PCR; TCRdb's table is partial and in-frame only. The data hold some 760,000 clones, with 70% to 90% observed a single time. These data also featured in a second study, about human thymus T cells.

The sample taken for sequencing was thymocytes. The receptors derive from a girl younger than two with a congenital heart defect.

J is TRBJ1-2 and V is TRBV19; a weak D match, TRBD1 (5 bases). The CDR3 extends over 18 amino acids. Germline V gene lookup returns CDR1 LNHDA and CDR2 SQIVND (reference sequence). The V and J ends lost 7 bases and 3 bases respectively, with 27 bases between them. Here the CDR3 DNA reads TGTGCCAGTACCAACCCGAAACCCCCAGGGATGGAGTACTATGGCTACACCTTC. Residues: CASTNPKPPGMEYYGYTF. The variable domain in full, with the rest retrieved from reference TRBV19 and TRBJ1-2, is DGGITQSPKYLFRKEGQNVTLSCEQNLNHDAMYWYRQDPGQGLRLIYYSQIVNDFQKGDIAEGYSVSREKKESFPLTVTSAQKNPTAFYLCASTNPKPPGMEYYGYTFGSGTRLTVV.

The chain combines TRBV7-6 with TRBJ2-3, with a possible D match to TRBD1 (5 bases). The CDR3 extends over 16 amino acids. V was trimmed by 4 bases and J by 0 bases, leaving 14 bases between them. Germline V gene lookup returns CDR1 SGHVS and CDR2 FNYEAQ. CDR3 DNA sequence: TGTGCCAGCAGCTGTGATAGACAGATTAGCACAGATACGCAGTATTTT. This sequence encodes CASSCDRQISTDTQYF.

The chain has TRBV6-5 and TRBJ2-7; 7 bases fit TRBD1. Trimming at V came to 3 bases and at J to 7 bases, leaving 6 bases not matched to a gene. The CDR3 covers 13 residues. Per germline, CDR1 MNHEY and CDR2 SVGAGI. As DNA, the CDR3 is TGTGCCAGCAGTTATGACAGGGTGGGGGAGCAGTACTTC. This gives the protein CASSYDRVGEQYF.

Written as DNA, the CDR3 is TGTGCCAGCAGCCAAGATGAGGCGGGGGAGTCTAGCACAGATACGCAGTATTTT. It is translated as CASSQDEAGESSTDTQYF. This chain connects TRBV4-2 to TRBJ2-3, with 7 nucleotides matching TRBD2. This CDR3 has 18 amino acids. CDR1 is LGHNA, CDR2 YNFKEQ, per germline. V trimming: 0 bases; J trimming: 0 bases; junction bases outside the gene matches: 9.

The chain recombines TRBV12-5 with TRBJ1-2; maybe TRBD1 (6 bases). This CDR3 is built from 16 residues. The germline CDR1 and CDR2 sequences are LGHNT and FRNRAP. V lost 2 bases to trimming and J lost 2 bases, with 15 bases between them. CDR3 amino acids: CASGLYGGQINYGYTF. The CDR3 nucleotides are TGTGCTAGTGGTTTGTACGGAGGACAGATAAACTATGGCTACACCTTC.

The genes are TRBV9 and TRBJ2-3, with a possible D match to TRBD2 (5 bases). This CDR3 is 11 amino acids long. Germline loops: CDR1 SGDLS, CDR2 YYNGEE. V shed 3 bases and J shed 10 bases, with 9 bases lying between them. In nucleotides, the CDR3 is TGTGCCAGCAGCGGCGGGCCCTCGCAGTATTTT. Residues: CASSGGPSQYF.

V and J are TRBV30 and TRBJ1-3; D not certain. CDR3 length equals 15 residues. V lost 0 bases and J lost 3, with 12 bases in between. Germline assignment: CDR1 GTSNPN and CDR2 SVGIG (reference sequence). This CDR3 reads CAWSVLWYFGNTIYF. The DNA for the CDR3 is TGTGCCTGGAGTGTACTCTGGTATTTTGGAAACACCATATATTTT. The full variable domain, with the rest looked up from reference TRBV30 and TRBJ1-3, is SQTIHQWPATLVQPVGSPLSLECTVEGTSNPNLYWYRQAAGRGLQLLFYSVGIGQISSEVPQNLSASRPQDRQFILSSKKLLLSDSGFYLCAWSVLWYFGNTIYFGEGSWLTVV.

This clone was observed once. The chain is built from TRBV7-6 and TRBJ1-5, with 10 bases identical to TRBD1. The V and J ends lost 5 bases and 1 base, in that order; junction bases with no gene match: 2. The CDR3 extends over 15 amino acids. CDR1 and CDR2 (germline): SGHVS, FNYEAQ. The CDR3 DNA reads as TGTGCCAGCAGCAGGGACAGGGGAAGCAATCAGCCCCAGCATTTT. Residues: CASSRDRGSNQPQHF.

The genes are TRBV7-2 and TRBJ2-1, with a possible D match to TRBD1 (5 bases). Germline CDR1 and CDR2: SGHTA and FQGNSA. V was clipped by 5 bases and J by 2 bases, with 16 bases between them. This CDR3 contains 16 residues. The CDR3 DNA is TGTGCCAGCAGCCTCATTAGGGGCGTCGCCTACAATGAGCAGTTCTTC. Its translation: CASSLIRGVAYNEQFF.

This chain joins TRBV28 and TRBJ1-3; 7 bases line up with TRBD1. This CDR3 contains 18 residues. With V trimmed by 3 bases and J by 4 bases, 15 bases remained unmatched. Per the germline V gene, CDR1 is MDHEN and CDR2 is SYDVKM. The chain's CDR3 is CASSFNRTGQSWGNTIYF. The CDR3 coding sequence is TGTGCCAGCAGTTTTAACCGGACAGGCCAGTCATGGGGAAACACCATATATTTT.

The chain uses TRBV7-2 and TRBJ2-3; 7 nucleotides agree with TRBD2. The V and J ends lost 2 bases and 4 bases, in that order; junction bases with no gene match: 6. Germline V gives CDR1 SGHTA, CDR2 FQGNSA. This CDR3 is 15 amino acids long. CDR3 DNA sequence: TGTGCCAGCAGCTTAAGGGCGGGGGACTCAGATACGCAGTATTTT. Amino acid sequence: CASSLRAGDSDTQYF.